This TCR beta chain was captured by sequencing in a study of cytomegalovirus exposure and HLA in healthy donors. Study outcomes and limitations: In vitro confirmation showed three CMV-associated chains to be CMV antigen specific.

As regards this clone: Its antigen remains unidentified.

The PCR contained 60 Vbeta and 13 Jbeta primers. Data came from immunoSEQ multiplex PCR; TCRdb stores just in-frame clones and leaves some out. Among under 150,000 clones listed, about 82% were seen once. The V end was cut by 8 bases, the J end by 0 bases, with 17 bases between. Germline loops: CDR1 MNHEY, CDR2 SMNVEV (reference sequence). The CDR3 runs 16 residues. This TCR derives from a boy between 10 and 17 years old in good health and CMV-seronegative. Sequencing used PBMCs. The chain combines TRBV27 with TRBJ1-5; tentative D call: TRBD1 (5 bases). The CDR3 DNA sequence: TGTGCCAGCTCACCGCTTGACAGTAATAGCAATCAGCCCCAGCATTTT. Translation gives CASSPLDSNSNQPQHF.